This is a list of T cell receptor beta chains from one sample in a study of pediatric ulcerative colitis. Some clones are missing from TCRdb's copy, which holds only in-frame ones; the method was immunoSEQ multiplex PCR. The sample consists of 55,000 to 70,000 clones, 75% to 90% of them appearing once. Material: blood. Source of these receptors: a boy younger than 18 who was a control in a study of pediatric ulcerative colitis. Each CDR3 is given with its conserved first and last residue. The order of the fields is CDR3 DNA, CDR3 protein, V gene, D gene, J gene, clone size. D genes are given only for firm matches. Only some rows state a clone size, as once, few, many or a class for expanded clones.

cdr3_nt: TGTGCCAGCAGCTTTGGCGGGACAGGGTATGGCTACACCTTC; cdr3_aa: CASSFGGTGYGYTF; v_call: TRBV12-1; d_call: .; j_call: TRBJ1-2; clone_size: .
cdr3_nt: TGTGCTAGCAGCTTAGAAGGGACAGGGGGTCTTAGCAATCAGCCCCAGCATTTT; cdr3_aa: CASSLEGTGGLSNQPQHF; v_call: TRBV7-7; d_call: TRBD1; j_call: TRBJ1-5; clone_size: .
cdr3_nt: TGTGCCAGCAGCCAACCGGGGGCCGACACCGGGGAGCTGTTTTTT; cdr3_aa: CASSQPGADTGELFF; v_call: TRBV4-2; d_call: .; j_call: TRBJ2-2; clone_size: .
cdr3_nt: TGTGCCAGCAGGCCGGAAGGACTAGCGGCCTACAATGAGCAGTTCTTC; cdr3_aa: CASRPEGLAAYNEQFF; v_call: TRBV6-4; d_call: TRBD2; j_call: TRBJ2-1; clone_size: .
cdr3_nt: TGTGCCAGCAGTCCCAACCAGGGACCCCCCTACAATGAGCAGTTCTTC; cdr3_aa: CASSPNQGPPYNEQFF; v_call: TRBV27; d_call: .; j_call: TRBJ2-1; clone_size: .
cdr3_nt: TGTGCCAGCAGCCAAACACCCCGGGGGAACGAGCAGTACTTC; cdr3_aa: CASSQTPRGNEQYF; v_call: TRBV7-6; d_call: .; j_call: TRBJ2-7; clone_size: .
cdr3_nt: TGCGCCAGCAGCTTGTTAGGGGGGGACTCCTCGGGCTACACCTTC; cdr3_aa: CASSLLGGDSSGYTF; v_call: TRBV5-1; d_call: .; j_call: TRBJ1-2; clone_size: .
cdr3_nt: TGCGCCAGCAGTATTAGCGGGGGCACAGATACGCAGTATTTT; cdr3_aa: CASSISGGTDTQYF; v_call: TRBV5-1; d_call: TRBD2; j_call: TRBJ2-3; clone_size: .
cdr3_nt: TGTGCCAGCGCTAACCCGCTAGCGATAAAATACAATGAGCAGTTCTTC; cdr3_aa: CASANPLAIKYNEQFF; v_call: TRBV7-9; d_call: .; j_call: TRBJ2-1; clone_size: .
cdr3_nt: TGTGCCAGCAGTGATACAGGGGGCGCCTATGGCTACACCTTC; cdr3_aa: CASSDTGGAYGYTF; v_call: TRBV6-1; d_call: TRBD1; j_call: TRBJ1-2; clone_size: .
cdr3_nt: TGTGCCAGCAGCGGTGGACTAGCGGTCGAGACCCAGTACTTC; cdr3_aa: CASSGGLAVETQYF; v_call: TRBV9; d_call: TRBD2; j_call: TRBJ2-5; clone_size: .
cdr3_nt: TGTGCCAGCAGCATACGACAGATCTACGAGCAGTACTTC; cdr3_aa: CASSIRQIYEQYF; v_call: TRBV5-6; d_call: .; j_call: TRBJ2-7; clone_size: .
cdr3_nt: TGCGCCAGCAGCCAAGATTTCGCAGGGGGCGCGTACGAGCAGTACTTC; cdr3_aa: CASSQDFAGGAYEQYF; v_call: TRBV4-3; d_call: TRBD1; j_call: TRBJ2-7; clone_size: once
cdr3_nt: TGTGCCAGCAGCTTCTCGTCTGGGATGTCCCGTCTGTCGCCCCAGCATTTT; cdr3_aa: CASSFSSGMSRLSPQHF; v_call: TRBV5-6; d_call: .; j_call: TRBJ1-5; clone_size: .
cdr3_nt: TGTGCCAGCAGTGAAGGTCAATCGTCGAGCTCTGGGGCCAACGTCCTGACTTTC; cdr3_aa: CASSEGQSSSSGANVLTF; v_call: TRBV6-4; d_call: .; j_call: TRBJ2-6; clone_size: once
cdr3_nt: TGTGCCAGCAGCAGCGAGAGGACAGTTGCTAATGAAAAACTGTTTTTT; cdr3_aa: CASSSERTVANEKLFF; v_call: TRBV7-8; d_call: .; j_call: TRBJ1-4; clone_size: .
cdr3_nt: TGTGCCAGCAGCTTATCGCAGGGAGGATACACTGAAGCTTTCTTT; cdr3_aa: CASSLSQGGYTEAFF; v_call: TRBV7-3; d_call: .; j_call: TRBJ1-1; clone_size: .
cdr3_nt: TGTGCCAGCAGCGTAGTCGACAGGGGCGCTCAGGGTGGCTACACCTTC; cdr3_aa: CASSVVDRGAQGGYTF; v_call: TRBV9; d_call: TRBD1; j_call: TRBJ1-2; clone_size: .
cdr3_nt: TGTGCCAGCAGCTTAGCCTATACCGACGGAATCCGCTCTGGAAACACCATATATTTT; cdr3_aa: CASSLAYTDGIRSGNTIYF; v_call: TRBV11-2; d_call: .; j_call: TRBJ1-3; clone_size: once
cdr3_nt: TGTGCCAGCAGCCCTCAGGCGGGAGCCTACGAGCAGTACTTC; cdr3_aa: CASSPQAGAYEQYF; v_call: TRBV7-3; d_call: TRBD2; j_call: TRBJ2-7; clone_size: .
cdr3_nt: TGTGCCAGCAGCTTGTTAGTACTCGACAGTGGCTACACCTTC; cdr3_aa: CASSLLVLDSGYTF; v_call: TRBV5-6; d_call: .; j_call: TRBJ1-2; clone_size: .
cdr3_nt: TGTGCCAGCACCATATCGGGGGGAGGTTGGACTGAAGCTTTCTTT; cdr3_aa: CASTISGGGWTEAFF; v_call: TRBV6-1; d_call: .; j_call: TRBJ1-1; clone_size: .
cdr3_nt: TGTGCCAGCAGTGACTCGGCTAGCGGGGGTGCAGTGGCGCAGTATTTT; cdr3_aa: CASSDSASGGAVAQYF; v_call: TRBV6-4; d_call: TRBD2; j_call: TRBJ2-3; clone_size: few
cdr3_nt: TGTGCCAGCATCAACGCAGGGACCTACGAGCAGTACTTC; cdr3_aa: CASINAGTYEQYF; v_call: TRBV27; d_call: .; j_call: TRBJ2-7; clone_size: .
cdr3_nt: TGTGCCAGCAGTGACTCTGGGACTAGCGGAACAGATACGCAGTATTTT; cdr3_aa: CASSDSGTSGTDTQYF; v_call: TRBV6-4; d_call: TRBD2; j_call: TRBJ2-3; clone_size: .
cdr3_nt: TGTGCCAGCAGCGCGGGACGAGCCAACGAGCAGTACTTC; cdr3_aa: CASSAGRANEQYF; v_call: TRBV7-2; d_call: .; j_call: TRBJ2-7; clone_size: .
cdr3_nt: TGTGCCAGCAGTTCCGGGGTCCTCTACGAGCAGTACTTC; cdr3_aa: CASSSGVLYEQYF; v_call: TRBV6-5; d_call: .; j_call: TRBJ2-7; clone_size: .
cdr3_nt: TGTGCCAGCAGCAGGGACAGGGACGATGCCTACGAGCAGTACTTC; cdr3_aa: CASSRDRDDAYEQYF; v_call: TRBV28; d_call: TRBD1; j_call: TRBJ2-7; clone_size: .
cdr3_nt: TGTGCCAGCAGCTTAGATCTGGAGAGCACCGGGGAGCTGTTTTTT; cdr3_aa: CASSLDLESTGELFF; v_call: TRBV11-2; d_call: .; j_call: TRBJ2-2; clone_size: few
cdr3_nt: TGCGCCAGCTTGAGGGACCCGGGTTACAATGAGCAGTTCTTC; cdr3_aa: CASLRDPGYNEQFF; v_call: TRBV5-1; d_call: .; j_call: TRBJ2-1; clone_size: .
cdr3_nt: TGTGCCAGCAGAGCTAGCGGGAGCTCCTACGAGCAGTACTTC; cdr3_aa: CASRASGSSYEQYF; v_call: TRBV6-5; d_call: TRBD2; j_call: TRBJ2-7; clone_size: few
cdr3_nt: TGTGCCAGCAGCTTGGGGACACCCGTCTACAATGAGCAGTTCTTC; cdr3_aa: CASSLGTPVYNEQFF; v_call: TRBV7-3; d_call: .; j_call: TRBJ2-1; clone_size: .
cdr3_nt: TGCGCCAGCAGCCCGGGACTTTTCTCTGCGGGGGATACGCAGTATTTT; cdr3_aa: CASSPGLFSAGDTQYF; v_call: TRBV5-1; d_call: .; j_call: TRBJ2-3; clone_size: .
cdr3_nt: TGTGCCAGCAAAACAGGGAGGGTGGCCGAAAAACTGTTTTTT; cdr3_aa: CASKTGRVAEKLFF; v_call: TRBV6-1; d_call: .; j_call: TRBJ1-4; clone_size: .
cdr3_nt: TGTGCCAGCAGCTTGGGCCGCCCGTGGGGCCCTTTAAATGAGCAGTTCTTC; cdr3_aa: CASSLGRPWGPLNEQFF; v_call: TRBV5-4; d_call: .; j_call: TRBJ2-1; clone_size: .
cdr3_nt: TGTGCCAGCAGGGCCGGACAGGGGGCCGAGACCCAGTACTTC; cdr3_aa: CASRAGQGAETQYF; v_call: TRBV28; d_call: TRBD1; j_call: TRBJ2-5; clone_size: .
cdr3_nt: TGTGCCAGCAGTGGAACCGGGACCCACAGGATGAACACTGAAGCTTTCTTT; cdr3_aa: CASSGTGTHRMNTEAFF; v_call: TRBV2; d_call: .; j_call: TRBJ1-1; clone_size: .
cdr3_nt: TGTGCCAGCAGCTTAGCGCGGGCGGGGAAACTCAATCAGCCCCAGCATTTT; cdr3_aa: CASSLARAGKLNQPQHF; v_call: TRBV7-8; d_call: .; j_call: TRBJ1-5; clone_size: .
cdr3_nt: TGTGCCAGTACCGGGACAGGGCCCGGCGGTAGCAATCAGCCCCAGCATTTT; cdr3_aa: CASTGTGPGGSNQPQHF; v_call: TRBV19; d_call: TRBD1; j_call: TRBJ1-5; clone_size: .
cdr3_nt: TGTGCCATCAGTGAGTCGCAAGAGACCCAGTACTTC; cdr3_aa: CAISESQETQYF; v_call: TRBV10-3; d_call: .; j_call: TRBJ2-5; clone_size: .
cdr3_nt: TGCGCCAGCAGCCAAGAGATCGGGTTTACGAACGAGCAGTACTTC; cdr3_aa: CASSQEIGFTNEQYF; v_call: TRBV4-3; d_call: .; j_call: TRBJ2-7; clone_size: .
cdr3_nt: TGTGCCACCCAGGGTTATACGTCTGGGGCCAACGTCCTGACTTTC; cdr3_aa: CATQGYTSGANVLTF; v_call: TRBV6-6; d_call: .; j_call: TRBJ2-6; clone_size: once
cdr3_nt: TGTGCCAGCAGTTTACTGGACCCAAGGAACTATGGCTACACCTTC; cdr3_aa: CASSLLDPRNYGYTF; v_call: TRBV28; d_call: .; j_call: TRBJ1-2; clone_size: .
cdr3_nt: TGTGCCAGTAGTCTCTATGAGACTTCCGCGCCCTACGAGCAGTACTTC; cdr3_aa: CASSLYETSAPYEQYF; v_call: TRBV19; d_call: .; j_call: TRBJ2-7; clone_size: .
cdr3_nt: TGCAGCGTTGAAGTGGGGACTGTGGGCCCTAACACTGAAGCTTTCTTT; cdr3_aa: CSVEVGTVGPNTEAFF; v_call: TRBV29-1; d_call: .; j_call: TRBJ1-1; clone_size: .
cdr3_nt: TGTGCCAGCAGCTTCGGACAGGGTAGGAATGAGCAGTTCTTC; cdr3_aa: CASSFGQGRNEQFF; v_call: TRBV13; d_call: TRBD1; j_call: TRBJ2-1; clone_size: .
cdr3_nt: TGCGCCAGCAGCTGGGCAGGCGATGGCTACACCTTC; cdr3_aa: CASSWAGDGYTF; v_call: TRBV5-1; d_call: .; j_call: TRBJ1-2; clone_size: .
cdr3_nt: TGTGCCAGCAGGACTGGGGGTTTAGGCCAGCCCCAGCATTTT; cdr3_aa: CASRTGGLGQPQHF; v_call: TRBV28; d_call: .; j_call: TRBJ1-5; clone_size: .
cdr3_nt: TGTGCCAGCAGCTTTGGGACTAGTGGAACGCAGTATTTT; cdr3_aa: CASSFGTSGTQYF; v_call: TRBV11-3; d_call: TRBD2; j_call: TRBJ2-3; clone_size: .
cdr3_nt: TGTGCCAGCAGCCTTGGGACAGGTAGGAACACTGAAGCTTTCTTT; cdr3_aa: CASSLGTGRNTEAFF; v_call: TRBV7-9; d_call: TRBD1; j_call: TRBJ1-1; clone_size: .
cdr3_nt: TGTGCCAGCAGTGAGACAGGGATAGAAAGCTATGGCTACACCTTC; cdr3_aa: CASSETGIESYGYTF; v_call: TRBV6-1; d_call: TRBD1; j_call: TRBJ1-2; clone_size: .
cdr3_nt: TGTGCCAGCAGCCAGACCCAGTACTTC; cdr3_aa: CASSQTQYF; v_call: TRBV2; d_call: .; j_call: TRBJ2-5; clone_size: .
cdr3_nt: TGTGCCAGCAGTGAAACCGCCGGCGAGAACACTGAAGCTTTCTTT; cdr3_aa: CASSETAGENTEAFF; v_call: TRBV25-1; d_call: .; j_call: TRBJ1-1; clone_size: .
cdr3_nt: TGCGCCAGCAGCCAAGGATGGCCGTCGGGGAACTATGGCTACACCTTC; cdr3_aa: CASSQGWPSGNYGYTF; v_call: TRBV4-3; d_call: .; j_call: TRBJ1-2; clone_size: .
cdr3_nt: TGTGCCAGCAGTCGCACGTACGGGGAGCTGTTTTTT; cdr3_aa: CASSRTYGELFF; v_call: TRBV6-5; d_call: .; j_call: TRBJ2-2; clone_size: .
cdr3_nt: TGCGCCAGCAGTCGGGCGGGTCCTTATGTCGCTGAGCAGTTCTTC; cdr3_aa: CASSRAGPYVAEQFF; v_call: TRBV10-2; d_call: .; j_call: TRBJ2-1; clone_size: once